Listed here are 2 T cell receptor beta chains from one sample, sequenced in a study of shared clonotypes between healthy human individuals. Libraries were prepared by immunoSEQ multiplex PCR; TCRdb keeps only in-frame clonotypes and omits some of them. The data contain 1,500,000 or so clones, approximately 97% of them seen just once; the ten biggest clones take up about 1%. Material: naive CD4+ T cells sorted from blood. The subset: CD45RA+ positively selected. The receptors were gathered from a man under 40 in good health.

The CDR3 sequence: CASSYTGSDYEQYF. The CDR3 bases are TGTGCCAGTAGCTATACAGGGTCAGACTACGAGCAGTACTTC. V and J are TRBV19 and TRBJ2-7, with D possibly being TRBD1 (6 bases). This CDR3 comprises 14 residues. The V end lost 6 bases, the J end lost 3 bases, and 15 bases lay between the germline ends. From germline, CDR1 is LNHDA and CDR2 SQIVND (reference sequence).

CDR3 residues: CASSQGYSGNTIYF. The CDR3 DNA sequence: TGTGCCAGCAGCCAGGGCTACTCTGGAAACACCATATATTTT. This chain links TRBV14 with TRBJ1-3; D uncertain. Trimming removed 3 bases at V and 0 bases at J, with 6 bases between. This CDR3 is 14 amino acids long. The germline V gene encodes CDR1 SGHDN and CDR2 FVKESK.